This paragraph covers one T cell receptor (beta chain) sequence. Its antigen is still unknown. Base qualities are not at hand, and no much larger clone is one base apart. Genomic DNA was isolated from the sorted cells so that the TCRbeta CDR3 region could be sequenced. The immunoSEQ Assay was used to sequence the TCRbeta CDR3 regions. TCRdb obtained this table from immuneACCESS and retained in-frame rearrangements with V and J assigned. These tables miss some clones; where compared with another copy, unresolved V genes account for less than half of the shortfall, and the remainder is unexplained. A total of around 100,000 clones appear in this sample, almost 90% of them only once. Clones ranked in the top ten supply more than 0.15% of the sample. Patients with autoimmune disease history or receiving systemic immunosuppression were excluded from the trial. Peripheral blood for TCR sequencing was collected from all dose cohorts at baseline, on cycle 4 day 1, and on cycle 7 day 1. Samples came from an open-label, multicenter, first-in-human phase I dose-escalation trial of ivuxolimab. Adults with locally advanced or metastatic melanoma, renal cell carcinoma, hepatocellular carcinoma or head and neck squamous cell carcinoma were enrolled in the trial. Before TCR sequencing, CD4+ T cells and CD8+ T cells from peripheral blood were sorted into separate populations.

This sample is part of a study of OX40 agonist ivuxolimab in advanced cancers. At the level of the whole study: Ivuxolimab was a fully human IgG2 agonistic monoclonal antibody targeting the costimulatory receptor OX40 (CD134). Intravenous ivuxolimab was administered to patients every 2 weeks at six dose levels: 0.01, 0.1, 0.3, 1.5, 3 and 10 mg/kg. Among the approximately 50 dose-escalation patients, around 19 had hepatocellular carcinoma, around 15 melanoma, 9 renal cell carcinoma and 9 head and neck cancer. In the dose-escalation cohort, around four fifths of patients were male, and the mean age was 60 years with a range of roughly 20 to 80. Patients were allowed to have had prior anti-PD-1, anti-PD-L1 or anti-CTLA-4 therapy, and more than 30% of the dose-escalation patients had previously received checkpoint inhibitors. Partial responses were achieved by three dose-escalation patients, of whom one had hepatocellular carcinoma and two had cutaneous melanoma. Peripheral TCRbeta sequencing was intended to test whether TCR sequence diversity was altered and clonal T-cell expansion was caused by ivuxolimab. The monotherapy dose-escalation portion (N of about 47 patients) of the phase I ivuxolimab trial is reported in the paper. Study-wide conclusions, independent of this receptor: In the 0.1-3.0 mg/kg groups, partial responders had among the lowest normalized peripheral clonal expansion, particularly in CD8+ T cells. Low levels of normalized T-cell clonal expansion were also seen in some patients who did not respond. After ivuxolimab, more expanded clones were found on average in CD8+ T cells than in CD4+ T cells. Antigen specificity was not determined for the clonally expanded peripheral T cells. At doses of 0.1 to 3.0 mg/kg, clonal expansion of both CD4+ and CD8+ T cells in blood was seen between baseline and week 6.

The receptor comes from an adult with an advanced solid tumor such as melanoma, head and neck, liver or kidney cancer. Sequenced material: CD4+ or CD8+ T cells sorted from blood, taken in a trial of the OX40 agonist ivuxolimab.

The CDR3 reads as follows: CASSLSDANTGELFF. The DNA sequence is TGTGCCAGCAGCTTATCTGACGCGAACACCGGGGAGCTGTTTTTT. The chain employs TRBV7-8 and TRBJ2-2; too little of a D gene remains to name it. Cut back by 2 bases and 0 bases, the V and J ends lie 7 bases apart. The CDR3 runs 15 residues from the cysteine to the phenylalanine. Only the CDR3 DNA stays, 45 bases, in frame from base 1. The germline V gene sets CDR1 to SGHVS and CDR2 to FQNEAQ. Outside the CDR3, residues come from the reference TRBV7-8 and TRBJ2-2 proteins, so the full variable domain is: GAGVSQSPRYKVAKRGQDVALRCDPISGHVSLFWYQQALGQGPEFLTYFQNEAQLDKSGLPSDRFFAERPEGSVSTLKIQRTQQEDSAVYLCASSLSDANTGELFFGEGSRLTVL.